This TCR beta chain was sequenced for a study of CD8 T cells in Susac syndrome. TCR beta sequencing covered blood CD8+ and CD4+ T cells. This clonotype was recorded only once. Deletions cut 5 bases from V and 2 bases from J, with 20 bases between. Germline assignment: CDR1 MNHEY and CDR2 SMNVEV (reference sequence). CDR3 length: 17 amino acids. RNA in amounts of roughly 0.5 to 1 ug was reverse transcribed with random hexamers. Multiplex immunoSEQ PCR targeted 54 Vbeta and 13 Jbeta TCR beta segments. TCRdb analysed the immunoSEQ multiplex PCR reads with MiXCR anew, one entry per CDR3 protein. The table shows about 300,000 distinct CDR3 sequences, with 65% to 90% occurring only once.

Specimen: CD8+ T cells from PBMCs. The sequence came from a human donor with multiple sclerosis. The chain is built from TRBV27 and TRBJ2-3; D may correspond to TRBD1 or TRBD2 (5 bases each). The CDR3 here is CASSPYGTSRATDTQYF. The CDR3 coding sequence is TGTGCCAGCAGTCCTTATGGGACCTCCAGAGCCACAGATACGCAGTATTTT.